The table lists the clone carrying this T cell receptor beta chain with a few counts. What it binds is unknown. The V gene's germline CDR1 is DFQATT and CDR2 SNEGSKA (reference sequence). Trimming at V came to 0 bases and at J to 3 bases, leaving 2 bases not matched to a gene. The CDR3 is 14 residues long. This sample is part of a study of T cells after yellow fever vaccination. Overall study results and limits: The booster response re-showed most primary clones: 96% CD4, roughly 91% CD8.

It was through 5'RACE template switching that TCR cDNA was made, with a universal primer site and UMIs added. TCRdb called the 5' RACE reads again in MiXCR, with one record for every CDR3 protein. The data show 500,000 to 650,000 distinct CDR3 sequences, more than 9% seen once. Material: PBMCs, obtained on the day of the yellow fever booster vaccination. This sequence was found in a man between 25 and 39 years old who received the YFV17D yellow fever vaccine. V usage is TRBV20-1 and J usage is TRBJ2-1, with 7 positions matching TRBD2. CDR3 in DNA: TGCAGTGCTAGAGATGGCGGGGGCTACAATGAGCAGTTCTTC. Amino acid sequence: CSARDGGGYNEQFF.